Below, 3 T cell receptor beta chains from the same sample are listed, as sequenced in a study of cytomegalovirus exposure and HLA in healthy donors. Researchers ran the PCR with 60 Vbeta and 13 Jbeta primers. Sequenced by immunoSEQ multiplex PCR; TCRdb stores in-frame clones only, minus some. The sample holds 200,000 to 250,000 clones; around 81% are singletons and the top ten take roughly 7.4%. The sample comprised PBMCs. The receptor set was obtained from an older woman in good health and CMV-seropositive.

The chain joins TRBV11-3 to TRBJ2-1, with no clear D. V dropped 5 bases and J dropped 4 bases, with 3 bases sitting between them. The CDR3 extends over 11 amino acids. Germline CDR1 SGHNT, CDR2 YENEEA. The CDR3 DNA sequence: TGTGCCAGCAGCCAGTACAATGAGCAGTTCTTC. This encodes CASSQYNEQFF.

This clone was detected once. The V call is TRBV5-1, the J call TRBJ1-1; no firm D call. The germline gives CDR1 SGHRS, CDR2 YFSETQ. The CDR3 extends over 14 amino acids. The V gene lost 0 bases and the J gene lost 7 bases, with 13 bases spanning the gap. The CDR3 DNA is TGCGCCAGCAGCTTGGTGGTGAGGGAGGGTGAAGCTTTCTTT. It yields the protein CASSLVVREGEAFF. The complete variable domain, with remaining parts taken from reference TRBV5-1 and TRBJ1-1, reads KAGVTQTPRYLIKTRGQQVTLSCSPISGHRSVSWYQQTPGQGLQFLFEYFSETQRNKGNFPGRFSGRQFSNSRSEMNVSTLELGDSALYLCASSLVVREGEAFFGQGTRLTVV.

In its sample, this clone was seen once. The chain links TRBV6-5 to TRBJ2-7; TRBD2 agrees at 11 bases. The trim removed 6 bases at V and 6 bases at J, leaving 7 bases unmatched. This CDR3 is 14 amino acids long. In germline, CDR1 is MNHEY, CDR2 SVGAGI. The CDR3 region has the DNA TGTGCCAGCAGAAGGGAACTAGCGGGAGTCGAGCAGTACTTC. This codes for CASRRELAGVEQYF.